This T cell receptor (beta chain) was retrieved from a study of CD8 T cells in Susac syndrome. At the level of the study: When blood was drawn, patients with Susac syndrome were on intravenous immunoglobulin alone, on corticosteroids, or therapy-naive.

General study results and limits: The study's TCR sequencing and HLA analysis drew on a certain number of individuals. That number was acknowledged as relatively small. In Susac syndrome, CD4+ T cell repertoires lacked any clonal expansion.

The CDR3 is made up of 12 amino acids. The ends lost 7 bases at V and 7 bases at J; junction bases unmatched: 6. CDR1 SNHLY and CDR2 FYNNEI come from the germline V gene. As regards this clonotype: What it recognizes is unknown.

Roughly 0.45 to 1 ug RNA was reverse transcribed with random hexamers. Amplification of TCR beta CDR3 by immunoSEQ multiplex PCR spanned 54 Vbeta and 13 Jbeta. Each CDR3 protein gets one entry after TCRdb re-called the immunoSEQ multiplex PCR reads with MiXCR. The sample consists of roughly 190,000 distinct CDR3 sequences, around 95% of them appearing once. Sequencing was performed on CD4+ T cells from PBMCs. The J gene is TRBJ2-7, the V gene TRBV2; 8 positions agree with TRBD2. This sequence was found in a human donor with Susac syndrome. The CDR3 reads CASIGSGGEQYF. The CDR3 coding sequence is TGTGCCAGCATCGGCAGCGGGGGAGAGCAGTACTTC. Using reference TRBV2 and TRBJ2-7 for the parts outside the CDR3, the full variable domain is EPEVTQTPSHQVTQMGQEVILRCVPISNHLYFYWYRQILGQKVEFLVSFYNNEISEKSEIFDDQFSVERPDGSNFTLKIRSTKLEDSAMYFCASIGSGGEQYFGPGTRLTVT.